The present T cell receptor (beta chain) was sequenced within a study of yellow fever vaccine responses in identical twins. Study-level findings and limits: Reportedly, the T cell response mounted by twins to vaccine seemed partly convergent, partly personalized.

Each CDR3 protein gets one entry after TCRdb re-called the RT-PCR reads with MiXCR. This sample has approximately 3,000 distinct CDR3 sequences, with about 90% found just once. Concerning this clonotype: As yet, its antigen is unknown.

The CDR3 covers 17 residues. V trimming: 4 bases; J trimming: 7 bases; junction bases outside the gene matches: 15. Germline V CDR1 and CDR2: SGHRS, YFSETQ. The specimen comprised T cells from blood (PBMCs), unsorted or a sorted subset (not recorded which), sampled before or after yellow fever vaccination (not recorded which). This chain links TRBV5-1 with TRBJ2-3; 10 nucleotides match TRBD1. The sequence was collected from a woman younger than 30 who received the yellow fever vaccine. CDR3 sequence: CASSPYGETGGANTQYF. In DNA, the CDR3 is TGCGCCAGCAGCCCCTACGGCGAGACAGGGGGCGCGAATACGCAGTATTTT.